This T cell receptor beta chain appears in the sequencing data of a study of OX40 agonist ivuxolimab in advanced cancers. Whole-study findings and limits: Antigen specificity was not determined for the expanded peripheral T cells. Partial responders at 0.1-3.0 mg/kg had among the lowest clonal expansion.

This clone came up once. Its antigen is currently unknown. CDR1 and CDR2 from the germline V gene are DFQATT and SNEGSKA (reference sequence). V lost 5 bases and J 4 bases, leaving 3 bases between the germline ends. This CDR3 region has 10 residues. Profiled with immunoSEQ multiplex PCR; TCRdb holds only in-frame clones, not every one. The sample lists 53,000 or so clones, approximately 84% occurring once. The sequence was obtained from an adult with an advanced solid tumor such as melanoma, head and neck, liver or kidney cancer. The sequenced sample was CD4+ or CD8+ T cells sorted from blood, obtained in a trial of the OX40 agonist ivuxolimab. The gene calls are TRBV20-1 and TRBJ2-1; no clear D. The CDR3 here is CSAPYNEQFF. The DNA for the CDR3 is TGCAGTGCTCCTTACAATGAGCAGTTCTTC.